This T cell receptor (beta chain) came from a study of blood T cells in healthy people across ages. Findings and caveats of the study: Older age went with lower TCR beta diversity per million T cells, in a roughly linear way. Fewer expanded clones and more diversity marked long-lived versus aged donors.

The sample, 7.5 to 10 milliliters of peripheral blood, was drawn from each donor. This clonotype was seen a few times. Its specificity is not known. A second PCR of 7 to 11 cycles used a sample-barcoded 5' primer and a J-beta primer mix. Samples each returned at least 3 million CDR3-containing paired-end reads. TCRdb used MiXCR to reprocess the 5' RACE reads, holding one entry per CDR3 protein. The table records approximately 820,000 distinct CDR3 sequences, more than 40% of them present only once. The sequence came from a man aged 55 to 70 in good health. Specimen: blood.

The CDR3 DNA reads as TGCAGCGTCGACCGGGCCAACTTCCATGGCTACACCTTC. This encodes CSVDRANFHGYTF. This chain links TRBV29-1 with TRBJ1-2; D not resolved. V was shortened by 6 bases and J by 6 bases, with 17 bases between the two germline ends. This CDR3 contains 13 residues. The V gene's germline CDR1 is SQVTM and CDR2 ANQGSEA.